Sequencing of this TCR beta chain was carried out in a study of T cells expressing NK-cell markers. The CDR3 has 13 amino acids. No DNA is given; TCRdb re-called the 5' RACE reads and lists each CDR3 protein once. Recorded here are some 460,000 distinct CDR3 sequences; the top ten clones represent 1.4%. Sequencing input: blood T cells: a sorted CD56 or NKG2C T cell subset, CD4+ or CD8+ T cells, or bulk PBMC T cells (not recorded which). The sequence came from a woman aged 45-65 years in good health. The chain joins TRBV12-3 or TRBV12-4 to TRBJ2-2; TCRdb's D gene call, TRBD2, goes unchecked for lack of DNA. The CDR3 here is CASSSGGVGELFF.